This TCR beta chain comes out of a study of siplizumab effects on memory and regulatory T cells. As to this clone: Its antigen is undetermined.

General study findings and limits: There was no confirmation of the suppressive function of proliferating Tregs from siplizumab cultures. Memory cells seemed less diverse than naive T cells, which seemed major alloresponse contributors.

Data came from immunoSEQ multiplex PCR; TCRdb stores just in-frame clones and leaves some out. The repertoire holds 90,000 to 110,000 clones, with 92% as singletons. Trimming took off 0 bases at V and 0 bases at J, with 14 bases between the two ends. This CDR3 is built from 18 residues. CDR1 is SGHTA and CDR2 is FQGNSA in the germline V gene. The gene calls are TRBV7-2 and TRBJ1-4, with TRBD1 as a possible D gene (5 bases). Specimen: Tregs sorted from blood. The receptor comes from a human donor in good health. CDR3 residues: CASSLAGLRGSTNEKLFF. As DNA, the CDR3 is TGTGCCAGCAGCTTAGCTGGTTTGAGGGGATCAACTAATGAAAAACTGTTTTTT.